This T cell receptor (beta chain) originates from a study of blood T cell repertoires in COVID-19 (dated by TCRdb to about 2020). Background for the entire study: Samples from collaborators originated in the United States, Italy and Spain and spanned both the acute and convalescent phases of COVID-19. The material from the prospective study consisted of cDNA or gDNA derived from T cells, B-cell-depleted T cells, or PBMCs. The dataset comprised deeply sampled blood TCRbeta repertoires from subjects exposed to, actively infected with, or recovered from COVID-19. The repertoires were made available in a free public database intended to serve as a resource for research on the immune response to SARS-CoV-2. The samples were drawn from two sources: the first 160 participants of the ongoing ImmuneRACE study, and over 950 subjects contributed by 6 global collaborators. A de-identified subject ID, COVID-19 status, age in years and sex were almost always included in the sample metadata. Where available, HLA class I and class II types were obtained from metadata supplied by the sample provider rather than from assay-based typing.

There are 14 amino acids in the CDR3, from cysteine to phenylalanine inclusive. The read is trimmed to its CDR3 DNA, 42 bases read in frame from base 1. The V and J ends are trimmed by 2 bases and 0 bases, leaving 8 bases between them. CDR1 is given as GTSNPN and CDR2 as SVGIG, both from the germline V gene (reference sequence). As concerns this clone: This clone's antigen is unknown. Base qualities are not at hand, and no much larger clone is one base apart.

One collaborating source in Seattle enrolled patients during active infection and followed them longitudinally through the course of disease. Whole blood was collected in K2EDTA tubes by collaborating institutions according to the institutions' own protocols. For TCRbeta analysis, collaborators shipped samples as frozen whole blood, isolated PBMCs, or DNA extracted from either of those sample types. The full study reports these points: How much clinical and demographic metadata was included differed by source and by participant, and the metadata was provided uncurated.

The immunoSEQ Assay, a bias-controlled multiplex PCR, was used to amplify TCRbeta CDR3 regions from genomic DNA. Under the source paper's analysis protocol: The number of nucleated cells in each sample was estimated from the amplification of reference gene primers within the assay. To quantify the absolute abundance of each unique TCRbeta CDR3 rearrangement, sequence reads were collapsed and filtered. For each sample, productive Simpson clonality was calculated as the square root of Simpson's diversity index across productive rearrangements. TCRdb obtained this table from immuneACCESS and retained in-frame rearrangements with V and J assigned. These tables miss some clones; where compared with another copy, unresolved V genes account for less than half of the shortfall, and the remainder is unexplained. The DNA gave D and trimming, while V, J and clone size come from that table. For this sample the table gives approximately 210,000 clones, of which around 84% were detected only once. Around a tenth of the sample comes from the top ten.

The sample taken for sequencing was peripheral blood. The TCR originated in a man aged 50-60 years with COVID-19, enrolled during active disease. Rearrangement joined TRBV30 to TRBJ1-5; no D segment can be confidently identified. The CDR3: CAWSSGSSNQPQHF. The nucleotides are TGTGCCTGGAGTTCGGGATCTAGCAATCAGCCCCAGCATTTT.